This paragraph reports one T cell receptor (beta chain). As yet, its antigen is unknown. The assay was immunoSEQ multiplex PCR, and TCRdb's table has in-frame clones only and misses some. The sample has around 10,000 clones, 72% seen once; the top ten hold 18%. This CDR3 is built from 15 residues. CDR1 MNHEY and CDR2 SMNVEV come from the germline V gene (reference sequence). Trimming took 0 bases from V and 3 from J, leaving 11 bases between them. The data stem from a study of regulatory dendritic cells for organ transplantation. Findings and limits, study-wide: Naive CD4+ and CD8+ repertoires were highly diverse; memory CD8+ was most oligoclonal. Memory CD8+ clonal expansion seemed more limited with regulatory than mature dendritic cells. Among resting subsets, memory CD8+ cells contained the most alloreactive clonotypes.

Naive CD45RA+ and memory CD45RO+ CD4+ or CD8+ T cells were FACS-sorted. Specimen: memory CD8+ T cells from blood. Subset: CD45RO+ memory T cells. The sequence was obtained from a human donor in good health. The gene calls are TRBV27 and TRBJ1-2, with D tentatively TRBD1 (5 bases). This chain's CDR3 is CASSLSWGSDYGYTF. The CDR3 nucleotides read TGTGCCAGCAGTTTATCATGGGGGTCTGACTATGGCTACACCTTC.